This T cell receptor (beta chain) appears in the sequencing data of a study of low-dose radiotherapy and immunotherapy resistance in tumors. Study context: Cohort 1 got 0.5 Gy per fraction every 2 weeks, 6.5 Gy in total. Patients received 300 mg of oral aspirin each day across four cycles, commencing on cycle 1 day 1. The regimen for patients comprised intravenous nivolumab 240 mg every two weeks plus intravenous ipilimumab 1 mg/kg every six weeks.

cDNA synthesis used a TRAV/TRBV-specific primer set for both chains. With a constant-region primer and a V-primer adapter, TCRs were subjected to about 20 PCR cycles of amplification. In vitro transcription amplified the mRNA that had been isolated. Using its own MiXCR run on the reads, TCRdb lists one record per CDR3 protein. This table holds about 12,000 distinct CDR3 sequences, under 85% found once. The germline CDR1 and CDR2 sequences are MGHRA and YSYEKL. This CDR3 spans 15 amino acids. Trimming at V came to 5 bases and at J to 6 bases, leaving 9 bases not matched to a gene. V and J are TRBV4-1 and TRBJ2-1; TRBD2 matches at 8 bases. This receptor was taken from a human donor with advanced metastatic prostate, ovarian, gallbladder or colorectal cancer (not recorded which). This table probably holds off-target reads from a library built for another chain. CDR3 in amino acids: CASSISGNPINEQFF. CDR3 bases: TGCGCCAGCAGCATTAGCGGGAACCCCATCAATGAGCAGTTCTTC.